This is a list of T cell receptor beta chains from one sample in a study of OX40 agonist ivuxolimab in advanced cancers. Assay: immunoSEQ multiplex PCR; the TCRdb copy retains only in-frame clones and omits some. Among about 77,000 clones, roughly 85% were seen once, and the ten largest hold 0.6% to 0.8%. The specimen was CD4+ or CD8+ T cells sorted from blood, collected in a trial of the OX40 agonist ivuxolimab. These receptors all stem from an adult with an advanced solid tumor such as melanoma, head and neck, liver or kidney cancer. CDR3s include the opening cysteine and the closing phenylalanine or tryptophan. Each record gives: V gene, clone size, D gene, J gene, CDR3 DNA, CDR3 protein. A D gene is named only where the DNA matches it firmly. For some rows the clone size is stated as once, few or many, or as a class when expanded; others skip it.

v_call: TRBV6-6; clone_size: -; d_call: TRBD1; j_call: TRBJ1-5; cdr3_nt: TGTGCCAGCCGAAGGCGGGGACAGGGGTCCAATCAGCCCCAGCATTTT; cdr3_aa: CASRRRGQGSNQPQHF
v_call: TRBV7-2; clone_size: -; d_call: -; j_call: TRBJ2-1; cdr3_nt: TGTGCCAGCAGCTACCCCGGGAGTACCTACAATGAGCAGTTCTTC; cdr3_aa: CASSYPGSTYNEQFF
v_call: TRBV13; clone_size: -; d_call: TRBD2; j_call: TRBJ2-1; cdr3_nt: TGTGCCAGCAGCTCCCGACTAGCGGGGGTGTACAATGAGCAGTTCTTC; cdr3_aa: CASSSRLAGVYNEQFF
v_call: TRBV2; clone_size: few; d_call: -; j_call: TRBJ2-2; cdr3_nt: TGTGCCAGCAGTGGGGGGAACAGCAGAACCGGGGAGCTGTTTTTT; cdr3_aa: CASSGGNSRTGELFF
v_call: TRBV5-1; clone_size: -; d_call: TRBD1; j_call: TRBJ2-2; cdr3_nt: TGCGCCAGCAGCTTTCGGGACAGTAACCCCGGGGAGCTGTTTTTT; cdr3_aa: CASSFRDSNPGELFF
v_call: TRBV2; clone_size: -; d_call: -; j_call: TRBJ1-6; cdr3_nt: TGTGCCAGCAGTTTCGACCGCAAGCCGCCCCTCCACTTT; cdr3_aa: CASSFDRKPPLHF
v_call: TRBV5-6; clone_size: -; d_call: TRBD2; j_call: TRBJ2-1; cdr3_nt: TGTGCCAGCAGCTTGGTAGTAGCGGGGGGCCCCGAGGATGAGCAGTTCTTC; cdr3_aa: CASSLVVAGGPEDEQFF
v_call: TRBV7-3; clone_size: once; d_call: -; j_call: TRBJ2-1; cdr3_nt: TGTGCCAGCAGCTTAGGGGCGTCATTCTCCTACAATGAGCAGTTCTTC; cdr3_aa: CASSLGASFSYNEQFF
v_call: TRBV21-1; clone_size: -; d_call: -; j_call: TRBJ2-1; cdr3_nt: TGTGCCAGCAGCAAAAAGGACAGGGGGACCTACAATGAGCAGTTCTTC; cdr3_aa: CASSKKDRGTYNEQFF
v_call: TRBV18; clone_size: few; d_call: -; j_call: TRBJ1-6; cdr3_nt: TGTGCCAGCTCACCACGGGACGAGAGCTCCTATAATTCACCCCTCCACTTT; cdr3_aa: CASSPRDESSYNSPLHF
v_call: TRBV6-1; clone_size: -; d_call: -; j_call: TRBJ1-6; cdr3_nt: TGTGCCAGCAGCGAGGATGCGGCCCTCCACTTT; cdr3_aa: CASSEDAALHF
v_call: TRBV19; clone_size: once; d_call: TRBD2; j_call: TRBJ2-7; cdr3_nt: TGTGCCAGTAGCAGAAGCGGGGGGGCCCAGATTGAGCAGTACTTC; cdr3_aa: CASSRSGGAQIEQYF
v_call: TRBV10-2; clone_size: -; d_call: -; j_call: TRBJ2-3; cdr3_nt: TGCGCCAGCAGTGAGACCAGTACCCGCGATACGCAGTATTTT; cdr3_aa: CASSETSTRDTQYF
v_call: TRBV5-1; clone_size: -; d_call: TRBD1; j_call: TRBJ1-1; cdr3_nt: TGCGCCAGCAGCTTGGTAGGGACAGGGTCGAACACTGAAGCTTTCTTT; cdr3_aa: CASSLVGTGSNTEAFF
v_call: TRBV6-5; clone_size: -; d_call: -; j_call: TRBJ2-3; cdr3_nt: TGTGCCAGCAGTTACTCGAGTCGGAGGACAGATACGCAGTATTTT; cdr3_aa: CASSYSSRRTDTQYF
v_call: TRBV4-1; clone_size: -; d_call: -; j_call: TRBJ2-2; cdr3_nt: TGCGCCAGCAGCCAAGTGCCCGGGGCCGGGGAGCTGTTTTTT; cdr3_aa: CASSQVPGAGELFF
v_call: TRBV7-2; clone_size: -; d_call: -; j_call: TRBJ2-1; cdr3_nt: TGTGCCAGCAGCTTTGGCGGGGCCGGGTACAATGAGCAGTTCTTC; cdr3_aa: CASSFGGAGYNEQFF
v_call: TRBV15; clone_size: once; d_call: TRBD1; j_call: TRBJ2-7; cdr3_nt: TGTGCCACCAGCAGAGATAGGGGGACAGGGAGCTACGAGCAGTACTTC; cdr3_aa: CATSRDRGTGSYEQYF
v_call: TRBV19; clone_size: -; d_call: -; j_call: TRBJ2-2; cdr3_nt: TGTGCCAGTAGTTCCCCCGAGGGGTCGGCTGGGGAGCTGTTTTTT; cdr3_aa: CASSSPEGSAGELFF
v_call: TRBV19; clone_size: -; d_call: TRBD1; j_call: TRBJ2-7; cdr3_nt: TGTGCCAGCAGACGATCCGGGACAGACGTATCCTACGAGCAGTACTTC; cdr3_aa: CASRRSGTDVSYEQYF
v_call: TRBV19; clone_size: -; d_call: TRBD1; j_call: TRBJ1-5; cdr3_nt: TGTGCCAGTAGTACCGGGACAGGGATTCTTAGCAATCAGCCCCAGCATTTT; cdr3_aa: CASSTGTGILSNQPQHF
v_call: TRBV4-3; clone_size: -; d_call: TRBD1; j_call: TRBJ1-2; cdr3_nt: TGCGCCAGCAGCCAAGGGACAGGGGCATTGGGCTACACCTTC; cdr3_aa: CASSQGTGALGYTF
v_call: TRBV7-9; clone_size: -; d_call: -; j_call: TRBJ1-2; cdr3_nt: TGTGCCAGCAGCTTCGAAGACAGACTAGGTGGCTACACCTTC; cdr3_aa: CASSFEDRLGGYTF
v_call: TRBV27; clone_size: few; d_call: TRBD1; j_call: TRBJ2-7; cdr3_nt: TGTGCCAGCAGCTCCCCCTCCGGGACAGGGGGCTCCTACGAGCAGTACTTC; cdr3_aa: CASSSPSGTGGSYEQYF
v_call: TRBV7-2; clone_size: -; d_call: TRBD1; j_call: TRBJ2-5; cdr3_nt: TGTGCCAGCAGCCTCGGACAGGGCCCGGGGGAGACCCAGTACTTC; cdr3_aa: CASSLGQGPGETQYF
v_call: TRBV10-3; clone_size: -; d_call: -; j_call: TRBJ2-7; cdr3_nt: TGTGCCATCAGTGTTGAGGGGGACGAGCAGTACTTC; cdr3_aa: CAISVEGDEQYF
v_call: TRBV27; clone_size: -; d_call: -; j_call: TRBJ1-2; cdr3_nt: TGTGCCAGCAGTTTATGGGAGGGAAGTAACTATGGCTACACCTTC; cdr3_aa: CASSLWEGSNYGYTF
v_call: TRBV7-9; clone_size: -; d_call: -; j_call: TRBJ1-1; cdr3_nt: TGTGCCAGCAGCTTAGAGAGAAACACTGAAGCTTTCTTT; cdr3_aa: CASSLERNTEAFF
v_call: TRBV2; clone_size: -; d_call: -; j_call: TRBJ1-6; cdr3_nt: TGTGCCAGCAGTACCGTCCAATATAATTCACCCCTCCACTTT; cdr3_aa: CASSTVQYNSPLHF
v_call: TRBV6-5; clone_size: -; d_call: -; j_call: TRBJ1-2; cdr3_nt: TGTGCCAGCAGCATGGCCGGATCGGGGGGCTACACCTTC; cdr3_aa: CASSMAGSGGYTF
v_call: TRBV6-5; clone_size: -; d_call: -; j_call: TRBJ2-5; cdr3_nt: TGTGCCAGCAGTGTTTTTAGGTCGGCAGTAGAGACCCAGTACTTC; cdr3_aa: CASSVFRSAVETQYF
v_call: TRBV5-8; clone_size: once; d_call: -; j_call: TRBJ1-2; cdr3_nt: TGTGCCAGCAGCCAGGGGACCGCAGACTATGGCTACACCTTC; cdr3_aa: CASSQGTADYGYTF
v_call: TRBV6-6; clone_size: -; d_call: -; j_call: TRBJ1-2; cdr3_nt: TGTGCCAGCAGTTACTCTGGCGCAGGCGGTTTCTTAGGGTACACCTTC; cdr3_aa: CASSYSGAGGFLGYTF
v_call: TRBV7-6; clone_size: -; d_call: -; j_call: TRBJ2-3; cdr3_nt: TGTGCCAGCAGCTTATACGGCCACTCCAATACGCAGTATTTT; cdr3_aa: CASSLYGHSNTQYF
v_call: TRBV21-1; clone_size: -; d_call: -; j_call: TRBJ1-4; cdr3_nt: TGTGCCAGCAGCAAAGCCGGACAGGGGTCCGCAACTAATGAAAAACTGTTTTTT; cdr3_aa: CASSKAGQGSATNEKLFF
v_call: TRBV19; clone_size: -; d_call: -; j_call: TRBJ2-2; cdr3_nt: TGTGCCAGTAGTCCCCGACCTTACACCGGGGAGCTGTTTTTT; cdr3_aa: CASSPRPYTGELFF
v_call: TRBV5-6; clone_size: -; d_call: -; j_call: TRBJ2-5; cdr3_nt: TGTGCCAGCACCGGTACGGCCGCGGAGACCCAGTACTTC; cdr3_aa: CASTGTAAETQYF
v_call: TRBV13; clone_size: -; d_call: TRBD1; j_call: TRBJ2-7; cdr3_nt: TGTGCCAGCAGTTCCGAACCCCCAGGGGGAGACGAGCAGTACTTC; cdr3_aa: CASSSEPPGGDEQYF
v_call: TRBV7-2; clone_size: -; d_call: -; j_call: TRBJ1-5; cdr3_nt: TGTGCCAGCAGCTTAGACTGGCAGCCCCAGCATTTT; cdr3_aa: CASSLDWQPQHF
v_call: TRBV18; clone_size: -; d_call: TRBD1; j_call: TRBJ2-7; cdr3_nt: TGTGCCAGCTCACCATCCGGGACAGGGGTGAGGCAGTACTTC; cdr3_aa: CASSPSGTGVRQYF
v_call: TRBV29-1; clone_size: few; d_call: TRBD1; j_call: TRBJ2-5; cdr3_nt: TGCAGCGTTGGTCAGGGGGCTGCAGAGACCCAGTACTTC; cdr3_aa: CSVGQGAAETQYF
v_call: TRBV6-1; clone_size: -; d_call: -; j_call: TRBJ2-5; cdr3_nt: TGTGCCAGCACCCGAATGGGGGGCCAAGAGACCCAGTACTTC; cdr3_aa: CASTRMGGQETQYF
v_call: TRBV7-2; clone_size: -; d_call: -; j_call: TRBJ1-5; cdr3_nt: TGTGCCAGCAGCTTAGCCGGGCCCGGAGGGGATCAGCCCCAGCATTTT; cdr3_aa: CASSLAGPGGDQPQHF
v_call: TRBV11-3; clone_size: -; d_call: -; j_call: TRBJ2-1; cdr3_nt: TGTGCCAGCGGCCTTTTTGGGGGAGATGAGCAGTTCTTC; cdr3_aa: CASGLFGGDEQFF
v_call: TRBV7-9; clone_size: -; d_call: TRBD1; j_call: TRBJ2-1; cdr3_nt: TGTGCCAGCAGCTTCGATTTGACAGGGGGCCAGTACTCCTACAATGAGCAGTTCTTC; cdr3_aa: CASSFDLTGGQYSYNEQFF
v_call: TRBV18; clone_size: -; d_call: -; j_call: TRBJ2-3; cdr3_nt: TGTGCCAGCTCACCAAATAGGCAGGGCACAGATACGCAGTATTTT; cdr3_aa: CASSPNRQGTDTQYF
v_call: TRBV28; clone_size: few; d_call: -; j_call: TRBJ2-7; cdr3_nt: TGTGCCAGCAGTTTTGGTCGGTGGGGGGACGGGCCCTACGAGCAGTACTTC; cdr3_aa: CASSFGRWGDGPYEQYF
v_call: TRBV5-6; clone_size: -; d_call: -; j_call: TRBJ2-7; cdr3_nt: TGTGCCAGCAGCTTGGTGGACAGGAGGGGGGAGCAGTACTTC; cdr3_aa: CASSLVDRRGEQYF
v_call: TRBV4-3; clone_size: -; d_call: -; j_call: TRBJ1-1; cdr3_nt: TGCGCCAGCAGCCAAGGCGCCAGACACACTGAAGCTTTCTTT; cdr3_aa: CASSQGARHTEAFF
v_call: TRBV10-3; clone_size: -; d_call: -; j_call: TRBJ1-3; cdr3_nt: TGTGCCATCAGTGTGATCGGCCCAAAGCAGAGCTCTGGAAACACCATATATTTT; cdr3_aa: CAISVIGPKQSSGNTIYF